This T cell receptor beta chain was recorded in a study of blood T cells in healthy people across ages. Study-level results: Age brought a roughly linear fall in TCR beta diversity measured per million T cells. Donor CMV status, an unknown factor, possibly confounded changes in expanded clonotypes.

The CDR3 sequence is 14 residues long. In germline, CDR1 is MNHEY, CDR2 SMNVEV (reference sequence). To note about this clonotype: Its antigen is still unknown. At one end the junction does not follow the germline gene, possibly because of a read error.

A second about 6 to 12 cycle PCR used barcoded and J-beta primers. Through a template-switch adaptor with 12 random nucleotides, each cDNA molecule received a tag. TCRdb re-called the 5' RACE reads through MiXCR, storing one row per CDR3 protein. The top ten clones hold 20% of a sample with roughly 790,000 distinct CDR3 sequences, roughly 44% of them seen once. The TCR comes from a woman aged 55 to 70 in good health. The rearrangement uses TRBV27 and TRBJ2-3, with no clear D. The source material was blood. CDR3 residues: CASSLILSTDTRYF. DNA of the CDR3: TGTGCCAGCAGTTTAATACTCAGCACAGATACGCGGTATTTT.